The 20 T cell receptor beta chains in this list originate from one sample, sequenced in a study of blood T cells in healthy people across ages. Alongside a J-beta primer mix, a sample-barcoded 5' primer served in a second PCR lasting roughly 6 to 11 cycles. TCRdb processed the 5' RACE reads anew with MiXCR; each CDR3 protein has one entry. Among hundreds of thousands of distinct CDR3 sequences listed, nearly 60% were seen once. Sequenced sample: blood. The receptors shown here come from a man aged 30 to 45 in good health.

This clonotype occurred a few times. The chain has TRBV2 and TRBJ2-3; D ambiguous. With 6 bases removed from V and 3 bases from J, the gap between germline ends came to 16 bases. The CDR3 is 15 amino acids. The germline gives CDR1 SNHLY, CDR2 FYNNEI. CDR3 sequence reads: CASSLGRGGTDTQYF. The CDR3 DNA reads as TGTGCCAGCAGCCTAGGACGAGGTGGAACAGATACGCAGTATTTT.

This clonotype was counted once. V and J are TRBV7-2 and TRBJ1-2; maybe TRBD1 (5 bases). The CDR3 contains 14 residues. The germline V and J ends were trimmed by 5 bases and 0 bases, with 10 bases remaining between them. Germline values: CDR1 SGHTA, CDR2 FQGNSA. The CDR3 spells CASSPDSTNYGYTF. The CDR3 DNA reads TGTGCCAGCAGCCCAGACAGTACTAACTATGGCTACACCTTC.

The chain joins TRBV10-3 to TRBJ1-2; no reliable D call. The germline V gene has CDR1 ENHRY and CDR2 SYGVKD. The V gene lost 3 bases and the J gene lost 0 bases, with 11 bases spanning the gap. This CDR3 is 15 amino acids long. The CDR3 protein is CAISDVNPANYGYTF. CDR3 DNA sequence: TGTGCCATCAGTGATGTAAATCCCGCTAACTATGGCTACACCTTC.

The CDR3 protein is CASSSGRYNEQFF. CDR3 DNA: TGTGCCAGCAGTTCCGGGAGGTACAATGAGCAGTTCTTC. This chain joins TRBV12-3 or TRBV12-4 and TRBJ2-1, with 7 bases lining up with TRBD2. The CDR3 runs 13 residues. With V trimmed by 4 bases and J by 4 bases, 1 base remained unmatched.

V and J are TRBV5-5 and TRBJ1-2; D gene ambiguous. Germline-derived CDR1 and CDR2 are SGHKS and YYEKEE (reference sequence). Trimming left V 4 bases short and J 6 bases short, with 10 bases between. The CDR3 extends over 12 amino acids. Here the CDR3 reads CASSAVGDGYTF. The CDR3 DNA sequence: TGTGCCAGCAGCGCGGTGGGAGATGGCTACACCTTC.

The chain uses TRBV7-2 and TRBJ1-4; tentative D call: TRBD1 (5 bases). V lost 6 bases and J lost 6, with 14 bases in between. The V gene's germline CDR1 is SGHTA and CDR2 FQGNSA. The CDR3 totals 14 residues. CDR3 DNA: TGTGCCAGCAGGCCCGGGACGGAAGATGAAAAACTGTTTTTT. It specifies CASRPGTEDEKLFF. The variable domain in full, with the rest retrieved from reference TRBV7-2 and TRBJ1-4, is GAGVSQSPSNKVTEKGKDVELRCDPISGHTALYWYRQSLGQGLEFLIYFQGNSAPDKSGLPSDRFSAERTGGSVSTLTIQRTQQEDSAVYLCASRPGTEDEKLFFGSGTQLSVL.

As regards this clonotype: Its ends do not fully match the called genes, so a read error is possible. This chain joins TRBV12-3 or TRBV12-4 and TRBJ2-5; 7 bases match TRBD1. The CDR3 totals 15 residues. The DNA of the CDR3 is TGTGCCGGCAGTAATAACGTAGGGGGCGGAGAGACCCAGTACTTC. Translation: CAGSNNVGGGETQYF.

The chain carries TRBV6-2 or TRBV6-3 and TRBJ2-1; D ambiguous. The V gene lost 5 bases and the J gene lost 10 bases, with 12 bases spanning the gap. The germline CDR1 and CDR2 sequences are MNHEY and SVGEGT. This CDR3 is 12 amino acids long. CDR3 region: CASSPLTPEQFF. The CDR3 DNA sequence: TGTGCCAGCAGTCCCCTCACCCCCGAGCAGTTCTTC.

The sample holds a few counts of this clonotype. The chain recombines TRBV4-3 with TRBJ2-4; TRBD1 or TRBD2 may be the D gene (5 bases each). This CDR3 comprises 17 residues. Germline CDR1 and CDR2: LGHNA and YSLEER. V was shortened by 0 bases and J by 4 bases, with 16 bases between the two germline ends. The CDR3 spells CASSQDPRDVGKNIQYF. Written as DNA, the CDR3 is TGCGCCAGCAGCCAAGATCCCCGGGACGTAGGAAAAAACATTCAGTACTTC.

This clonotype was seen a few times. The chain recombines TRBV20-1 with TRBJ2-1; 7 nucleotides align to TRBD2. This CDR3 is built from 15 residues. Trimming at V came to 5 bases and at J to 5 bases, leaving 12 bases not matched to a gene. CDR1 and CDR2 from the germline V gene are DFQATT and SNEGSKA (reference sequence). The CDR3 DNA reads TGCAGTGCTGCGCCCTGGAGCGGGGCAGACAATGAGCAGTTCTTC. It specifies CSAAPWSGADNEQFF.

This clonotype turned up a few times. V is TRBV28 and J is TRBJ2-6; weak D call: TRBD1 (8 bases). The CDR3 is 18 residues long. CDR1 and CDR2 (germline): MDHEN, SYDVKM. The V end was cut by 6 bases, the J end by 0 bases, with 18 bases between. CDR3 protein: CASSFSGTGPSGANVLTF. Here the CDR3 DNA reads TGTGCCAGCAGCTTCAGCGGGACAGGTCCCTCTGGGGCCAACGTCCTGACTTTC.

V is TRBV29-1 and J is TRBJ1-4; perhaps TRBD1 as D (5 bases). CDR3 length: 12 amino acids. V lost 6 bases, J lost 8 bases, and 13 bases lay in between. Germline V gives CDR1 SQVTM, CDR2 ANQGSEA. This chain's CDR3 is CSVGTGWEKLFF. CDR3 coding DNA: TGCAGCGTGGGTACAGGCTGGGAAAAACTGTTTTTT.

In this sample, this clonotype turned up a few times. The chain employs TRBV7-2 and TRBJ2-7; possibly TRBD1 for D (6 bases). Germline assignment: CDR1 SGHTA and CDR2 FQGNSA. This CDR3 has 14 residues. V was shortened by 4 bases and J by 2 bases, with 12 bases between the two germline ends. This CDR3 reads CASSSGVLPYEQYF. CDR3 DNA: TGTGCCAGCAGCTCAGGGGTCCTACCCTACGAGCAGTACTTC.

This clonotype occurred a few times. The genes are TRBV29-1 and TRBJ1-6, with 7 bases identical to TRBD1. The CDR3 is 14 amino acids. CDR1 SQVTM and CDR2 ANQGSEA come from the germline V gene. V shed 4 bases, J shed 8 bases, and the junction held 8 bases outside the gene matches. For the CDR3, the DNA is TGCAGCGTTGCCACCGGGACAGTCGATTCACCCCTCCACTTT. The encoded protein is CSVATGTVDSPLHF.

This chain connects TRBV27 to TRBJ1-1, with D perhaps TRBD1 (6 bases). The CDR3 has 15 amino acids. The germline CDR1 and CDR2 sequences are MNHEY and SMNVEV (reference sequence). V lost 7 bases, J lost 1 base, and 16 bases lay in between. CDR3 region: CASNMYRGANTEAFF. In DNA, the CDR3 is TGTGCCAGCAATATGTATCGGGGGGCGAACACTGAAGCTTTCTTT.

The genes are TRBV6-5 and TRBJ2-3; no clear D gene. The CDR3 runs 15 residues. V was clipped by 2 bases and J by 0 bases, with 9 bases between them. CDR1 is MNHEY and CDR2 is SVGAGI in the germline V gene. CDR3 loop: CASSYAILSTDTQYF. The DNA for the CDR3 is TGTGCCAGCAGTTACGCGATCCTTAGCACAGATACGCAGTATTTT.

This chain joins TRBV20-1 and TRBJ2-2; tentative D call: TRBD1 (6 bases). Germline V gene sequence: CDR1 DFQATT, CDR2 SNEGSKA (reference sequence). V was clipped by 6 bases and J by 2 bases, with 7 bases between them. CDR3 length equals 12 residues. The CDR3 loop reads CSAGHNTGELFF. The CDR3 bases are TGCAGTGCGGGACATAACACCGGGGAGCTGTTTTTT.

The rearrangement uses TRBV18 and TRBJ2-1; 8 positions match TRBD1. Unmatched junction bases numbered 10, after V lost 5 bases and J lost 7 bases. CDR3 length: 15 amino acids. CDR1 and CDR2 from the germline V gene are KGHSH and LQKENI. The CDR3 DNA reads as TGTGCCAGCTCAGCAGCACAGGGGGGACAGAATGAGCAGTTCTTC. This translates into CASSAAQGGQNEQFF.

The rearrangement joins TRBV27 to TRBJ1-2, with a tentative D call TRBD1 (6 bases). The CDR3 runs 17 residues. Per the germline V gene, CDR1 is MNHEY and CDR2 is SMNVEV (reference sequence). The V gene lost 4 bases and the J gene lost 0 bases, with 18 bases spanning the gap. The CDR3 sequence is CASSSRSTGQANYGYTF. DNA for the CDR3: TGTGCCAGCAGTTCAAGATCCACAGGGCAAGCTAACTATGGCTACACCTTC.

This rearrangement joins TRBV25-1 to TRBJ2-1; D is unclear. The J call may be faulty, since TRBJ2-7 better matches the DNA end. Germline V CDR1 and CDR2: MGHDK, SYGVNS. The CDR3 has 13 amino acids. The CDR3 region has the DNA TGTGCCAGCAGTTTAGAATGGAGCTACGAGCAGTACTTC. Translated: CASSLEWSYEQYF.